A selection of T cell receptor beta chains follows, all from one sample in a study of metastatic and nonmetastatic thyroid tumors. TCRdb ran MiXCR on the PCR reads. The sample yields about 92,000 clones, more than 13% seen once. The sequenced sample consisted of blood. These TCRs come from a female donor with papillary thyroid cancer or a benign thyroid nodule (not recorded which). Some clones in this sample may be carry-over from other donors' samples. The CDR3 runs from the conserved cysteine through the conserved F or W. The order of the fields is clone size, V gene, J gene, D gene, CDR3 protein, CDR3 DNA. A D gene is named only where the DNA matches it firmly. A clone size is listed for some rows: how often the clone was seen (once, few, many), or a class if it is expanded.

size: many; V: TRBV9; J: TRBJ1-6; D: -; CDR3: CASSAAGGASPLHF; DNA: TGTGCCAGCAGCGCCGCCGGGGGCGCTTCACCCCTCCACTTT
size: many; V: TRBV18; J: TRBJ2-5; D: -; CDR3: CASSQLGAHGQETQYF; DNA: TGTGCCAGCTCACAGTTGGGGGCGCATGGACAGGAGACCCAGTACTTC
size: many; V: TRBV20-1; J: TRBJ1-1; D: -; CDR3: CSAKGPRGTEAFF; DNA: TGCAGTGCTAAGGGACCAAGGGGTACTGAAGCTTTCTTT
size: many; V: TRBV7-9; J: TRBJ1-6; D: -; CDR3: CASTLGYSPLHF; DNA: TGTGCCAGCACCCTAGGGTATTCACCCCTCCACTTT
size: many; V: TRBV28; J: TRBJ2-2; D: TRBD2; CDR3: CASSSPVGLAGAGELFF; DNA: TGTGCCAGCAGTTCGCCCGTGGGACTAGCGGGTGCCGGGGAGCTGTTTTTT
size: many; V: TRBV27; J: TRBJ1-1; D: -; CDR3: CASSLRVDTEAFF; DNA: TGTGCCAGCAGTTTAAGGGTTGACACTGAAGCTTTCTTT
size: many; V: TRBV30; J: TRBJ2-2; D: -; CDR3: CAWSGGRDMNTGELFF; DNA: TGTGCCTGGAGTGGTGGAAGGGACATGAACACCGGGGAGCTGTTTTTT
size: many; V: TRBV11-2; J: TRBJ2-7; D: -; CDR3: CASSLVVSYEQYF; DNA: TGTGCCAGCAGCTTAGTGGTCAGCTACGAGCAGTACTTC
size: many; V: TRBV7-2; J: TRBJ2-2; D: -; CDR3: CASSLFGGTGELFF; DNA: TGTGCCAGCAGCTTATTTGGGGGCACCGGGGAGCTGTTTTTT
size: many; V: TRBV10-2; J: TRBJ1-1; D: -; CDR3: CASSELGAEAFF; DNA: TGCGCCAGCAGTGAGTTAGGGGCTGAAGCTTTCTTT
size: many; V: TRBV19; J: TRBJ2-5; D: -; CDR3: CASSLLGETQYF; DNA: TGTGCCAGTAGTCTCCTAGGCGAGACCCAGTACTTC
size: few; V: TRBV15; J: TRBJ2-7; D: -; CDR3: CATSRVQGSSYEQYF; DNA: TGTGCCACCAGCAGAGTTCAGGGGTCCTCATACGAGCAGTACTTC
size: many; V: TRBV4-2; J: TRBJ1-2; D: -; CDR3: CASSQGGEVGYGYTF; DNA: TGTGCCAGCAGCCAAGGGGGGGAGGTAGGCTATGGCTACACCTTC
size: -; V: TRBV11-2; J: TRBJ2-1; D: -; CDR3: CASSQGWGAHNEQFF; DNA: TGTGCCAGCAGCCAAGGGTGGGGGGCCCACAATGAGCAGTTCTTC
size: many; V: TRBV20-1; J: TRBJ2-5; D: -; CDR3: CSAGGAAQQETQYF; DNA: TGCAGTGCTGGGGGAGCGGCTCAGCAAGAGACCCAGTACTTC
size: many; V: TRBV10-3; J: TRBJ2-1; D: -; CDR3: CAISRNRDPTPYNEQFF; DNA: TGTGCCATCAGTAGGAACAGGGACCCCACCCCTTACAATGAGCAATTCTTC
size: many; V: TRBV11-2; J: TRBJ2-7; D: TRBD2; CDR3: CASSRKGLAGGPYEQYF; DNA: TGTGCCAGCAGCCGTAAAGGGCTAGCGGGGGGCCCCTACGAGCAGTACTTC
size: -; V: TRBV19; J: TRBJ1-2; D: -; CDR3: CASSLRNGGSGFYTF; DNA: TGTGCCAGTAGTCTTAGAAACGGAGGATCGGGATTCTACACCTTC
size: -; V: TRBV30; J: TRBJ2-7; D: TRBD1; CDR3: CAWSVRTGVYEQYF; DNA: TGTGCCTGGAGTGTAAGGACAGGGGTCTACGAGCAGTACTTC
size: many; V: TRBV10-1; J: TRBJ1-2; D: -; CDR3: CASSADSYGYTF; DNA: TGCGCCAGCAGCGCAGACAGCTATGGCTACACCTTC
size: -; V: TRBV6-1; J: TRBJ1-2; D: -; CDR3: CASTRTLGHCYTF; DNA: TGTGCCAGCACCCGGACCTTAGGCCATTGCTACACCTTC
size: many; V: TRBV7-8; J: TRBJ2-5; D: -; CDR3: CASSFQRQETQYF; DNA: TGTGCCAGCAGCTTTCAGCGGCAAGAGACCCAGTACTTC
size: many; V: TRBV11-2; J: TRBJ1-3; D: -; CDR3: CASTLEGPNRYYSGNTIYF; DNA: TGTGCCAGCACCTTAGAGGGACCGAACCGTTATTACTCTGGAAACACCATATATTTT
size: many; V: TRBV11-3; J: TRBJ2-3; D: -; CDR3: CASSPNGAADTQYF; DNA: TGTGCCAGCAGCCCGAACGGGGCAGCAGATACGCAGTATTTT
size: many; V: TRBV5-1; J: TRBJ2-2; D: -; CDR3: CASSEGPRNTGELFF; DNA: TGCGCCAGCAGCGAGGGACCCAGGAACACCGGGGAGCTGTTTTTT
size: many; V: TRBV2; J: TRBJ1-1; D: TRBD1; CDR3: CASSEAPGQGETNTEAFF; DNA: TGTGCCAGCAGTGAAGCGCCGGGACAGGGGGAAACGAACACTGAAGCTTTCTTT
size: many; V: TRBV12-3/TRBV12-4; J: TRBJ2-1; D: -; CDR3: CASSLMAGLLANEQFF; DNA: TGTGCCAGCAGTTTAATGGCCGGACTTCTGGCAAATGAGCAGTTCTTC
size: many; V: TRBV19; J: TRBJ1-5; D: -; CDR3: CASSTGRQKGFQPQHF; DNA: TGTGCCAGTAGTACTGGGAGACAGAAGGGATTTCAGCCCCAGCATTTT